This T cell receptor (beta chain) was sequenced for a study of regulatory T cells in long-lasting Graves disease. In building TCR beta libraries, iRepertoire HTBI primers were used together with Arm-PCR of CDR3 regions. TCRdb re-called the multiplex PCR reads with MiXCR, one entry per CDR3 protein. The sample consists of approximately 300,000 distinct CDR3 sequences, 15% to 20% of them appearing once. Sample time point: newly diagnosed GD, antithyroid drugs for less than 3 months. From PBMCs, RNA was extracted and then used to make the TCR library. This clonotype has just one count. This clonotype originated in a female donor with Graves disease. Sequencing was performed on peripheral blood mononuclear cells (PBMCs), taken at new diagnosis, from a patient treated with antithyroid drugs.

CDR3 nucleotides: TGTGCCAGCAGTTTTAGTTCCCAGGGGGCCTCTTTGAGGGAGCAGTACTTC. This encodes CASSFSSQGASLREQYF. The chain is built from TRBV28 and TRBJ2-7; 8 bases line up with TRBD1. The ends lost 3 bases at V and 7 bases at J; junction bases unmatched: 17. This CDR3 has 17 residues. The V gene's germline CDR1 is MDHEN and CDR2 SYDVKM. Together with reference TRBV28 and TRBJ2-7, the CDR3 gives the full variable domain: DVKVTQSSRYLVKRTGEKVFLECVQDMDHENMFWYRQDPGLGLRLIYFSYDVKMKEKGDIPEGYSVSREKKERFSLILESASTNQTSMYLCASSFSSQGASLREQYFGPGTRLTVT.